A selection of T cell receptor beta chains follows, all from one sample in a study of shared clonotypes between healthy human individuals. Profiling relied on immunoSEQ multiplex PCR, and the TCRdb table lists in-frame clones only, not all of them. The repertoire holds approximately 980,000 clones, around 80% seen once, with roughly 1.5% in the top ten. Sample: memory CD4+ T cells sorted from blood. The receptors derive from a man between 18 and 35 years old in good health. CDR3s include the opening cysteine and the closing phenylalanine or tryptophan. A row's size may be missing; if present it is once, few, many or a size class.

V gene,clone size,CDR3 protein
TRBV5-1,few,CASSLGQVYNSPLHF
TRBV19,-,CASSIVAYGVTEAFF
TRBV11-2,-,CASILTGGYNEQFF
TRBV12-5,-,CASGLGPGQGEYGYTF
TRBV27,once,CASSPRTGGEGYTF
TRBV10-3,-,CAISAGTLDGYTF
TRBV28,-,CASRGVGIDTQYF
TRBV18,-,CASSRVTGGETQYF
TRBV19,-,CASSGNSNQPQHF
TRBV19,-,CASSIDTTPRAFF
TRBV7-2,-,CASSLDSREGGEQFF
TRBV30,-,CAWIRTGGRNYGYTF
TRBV27,-,CASSNPLGEEYEQYF
TRBV28,-,CASSLLGQIGPDGYTF
TRBV5-8,-,CASRTPDTYEQYF
TRBV18,-,CASSPRNQNIQYF
TRBV6-5,few,CASSKWDGTYEQYF
TRBV28,once,CASSLGGVPYGYTF
TRBV6-1,-,CASRRERGRSDTQYF
TRBV7-9,-,CASSLGQGWQTGELFF
TRBV20-1,-,CAGTVEYEQYF
TRBV7-9,-,CASSLPDRTNTGELFF
TRBV7-9,-,CASSLGGRGTAINEQFF
TRBV29-1,-,CSVAGTAYGYTF
TRBV13,few,CASKTSGGADTQYF
TRBV27,-,CASSLRTGLGTEAFF
TRBV6-4,once,CASRETYGYTF
TRBV4-1,-,CASSQAPTSGTDTQYF
TRBV5-1,-,CASSSGPDQPQHF
TRBV4-1,-,CASSQGQGGDTQYF
TRBV7-3,once,CASSTTGTGGRETQYF
TRBV13,-,CASSLGGKQPQHF
TRBV14,-,CASSPGTGGNFYGYTF
TRBV13,few,CASSPHILGLAGGVNEQFF
TRBV11-2,once,CASSQRLSSWTIDTQYF
TRBV10-2,-,CASSESSGQNTGELFF
TRBV19,-,CASSIRRGTGVGYTF
TRBV13,-,CASSFGTYGGARSRNEQFF
TRBV27,-,CASSLWGQGVSGELFF
TRBV27,once,CASSFEPTSYEQYF
TRBV6-5,many,CASSSGQGLSYEQYF
TRBV7-9,-,CASSPGTSNQPQHF
TRBV7-9,-,CASSGRGNTEAFF
TRBV9,few,CASSVTGITEAFF
TRBV6-5,few,CASNPAGEGNQPQHF
TRBV30,-,CAWSGGSYEQYF
TRBV7-3,-,CASSSSGQGVNEQFF
TRBV10-2,few,CASSDRVPQPQHF
TRBV18,-,CASSPGGDYGYTF
TRBV30,-,CAWSVGLAGRDTQYF
TRBV7-9,once,CASSASGAGRNEQYF
TRBV5-1,-,CATSPTGNEQFF
TRBV6-5,-,CASSYDGTGDVEKLFF
TRBV19,-,CASSRSLNEQFF
TRBV30,-,CAWSPQAGGWYGYTF